The 30 T cell receptor beta chains below all came from one sample that was sequenced in a study of blood T cell repertoires in COVID-19. Repertoires were generated with immunoSEQ multiplex PCR, while TCRdb's copy carries only in-frame clones and drops some. The sample comprises approximately 46,000 clones, approximately 81% of which are singletons, and more than 20% rests with the top ten. Input material: peripheral blood. The receptors originated from a woman of 80 years or more with COVID-19, enrolled during active disease.

This clone was counted only a few times. The chain recombines TRBV7-9 with TRBJ1-6; D is unclear. CDR3 length equals 15 residues. V was cut by 6 bases and J by 6 bases, with 15 bases left in between. Germline V gives CDR1 SEHNR, CDR2 FQNEAQ (reference sequence). CDR3 DNA: TGTGCCAGCAGGGGTCCGACAAACCCTAATTCACCCCTCCACTTT. Its translation is CASRGPTNPNSPLHF. Full variable domain (rest looked up from reference TRBV7-9 and TRBJ1-6): DTGVSQNPRHKITKRGQNVTFRCDPISEHNRLYWYRQTLGQGPEFLTYFQNEAQLEKSRLLSDRFSAERPKGSFSTLEIQRTEQGDSAMYLCASRGPTNPNSPLHFGNGTRLTVT.

The chain is built from TRBV4-1 and TRBJ1-2; D gene uncertain. V gave up 1 base and J gave up 2 bases, with 8 bases separating them. Germline loops: CDR1 MGHRA, CDR2 YSYEKL. The CDR3 covers 14 residues. The CDR3, as DNA: TGCGCCAGCAGCCAAGGACTCCAAAACTATGGCTACACCTTC. It codes for CASSQGLQNYGYTF.

The chain uses TRBV18 and TRBJ2-1, with 12 nucleotides matching TRBD2. Germline values: CDR1 KGHSH, CDR2 LQKENI. CDR3 length: 16 amino acids. With V trimmed by 3 bases and J by 7 bases, 7 bases remained unmatched. The CDR3 sequence: CASSPRGTSGQNEQFF. CDR3 nucleotide sequence: TGTGCCAGCTCACCTAGGGGGACTAGCGGGCAGAATGAGCAGTTCTTC.

This sequence joins TRBV2 and TRBJ2-6, with D perhaps TRBD1 (5 bases). Between the trimmed V and J ends, which lost 5 bases and 5 bases, there was a span of 10 bases. Germline CDR1 and CDR2: SNHLY and FYNNEI. This CDR3 is 14 amino acids long. The CDR3 DNA follows: TGTGCCAGCAGTTTTCAGGGAAGGGCCAACGTCCTGACTTTC. Its translation is CASSFQGRANVLTF.

This chain joins TRBV6-5 and TRBJ1-2; the D gene is possibly TRBD1 (5 bases). Germline assignment: CDR1 MNHEY and CDR2 SVGAGI. The CDR3 sequence is 14 residues long. The V end lost 8 bases, the J end lost 7 bases, and 20 bases lay between the germline ends. For the CDR3, the DNA is TGTGCCAGCGGGGGGAGGACGGGACTCACTGGCTACACCTTC. The encoded protein is CASGGRTGLTGYTF.

This rearrangement joins TRBV12-3 or TRBV12-4 to TRBJ2-3; possible D gene TRBD1, 5 bases. This CDR3 has 11 amino acids. V was clipped by 6 bases and J by 9 bases, with 10 bases between them. The CDR3 coding sequence is TGTGCCAGCAGGAGGCAGGGAACGCAGTATTTT. Amino acids: CASRRQGTQYF.

The V and J genes are TRBV5-1 and TRBJ1-6; a possible D gene is TRBD1 (5 bases). This CDR3 comprises 15 residues. Germline lookup yields CDR1 SGHRS and CDR2 YFSETQ. V lost 0 bases and J lost 8, with 12 bases in between. CDR3 sequence (DNA): TGCGCCAGCAGCTTGGCCCTAGGGGCCTATTCACCCCTCCACTTT. This sequence encodes CASSLALGAYSPLHF.

This clone is a singleton in its sample. The rearrangement joins TRBV5-1 to TRBJ1-2, with D tentatively TRBD1 (5 bases). Deletions cut 0 bases from V and 6 bases from J, with 9 bases between. The CDR3 has 13 residues. Germline V CDR1 and CDR2: SGHRS, YFSETQ. The CDR3 bases are TGCGCCAGCAGCTTGGGGGGCTTTGATGGCTACACCTTC. Encoded protein: CASSLGGFDGYTF.

J is TRBJ1-2 and V is TRBV10-3; 9 bases fit TRBD1. J lost 5 bases, V lost 4 bases, and 2 bases had no gene match. Germline lookup yields CDR1 ENHRY and CDR2 SYGVKD. The CDR3 sequence is 13 residues long. The CDR3 here is CAISVGTGYGYTF. The CDR3, as DNA: TGTGCCATCAGTGTCGGGACAGGGTATGGCTACACCTTC.

This rearrangement joins TRBV7-9 to TRBJ2-1, with 10 nucleotides matching TRBD2. In germline, CDR1 is SEHNR, CDR2 FQNEAQ (reference sequence). Unmatched junction bases numbered 13, after V lost 5 bases and J lost 0 bases. The CDR3 is 19 residues long. CDR3 nucleotide sequence: TGTGCCAGCAGCACATCCTCTTCTAGCGGGAGTGTCTCCTACAATGAGCAGTTCTTC. Its translation: CASSTSSSSGSVSYNEQFF.

The chain combines TRBV28 with TRBJ2-7, with 10 bases lining up with TRBD2. V gave up 6 bases and J gave up 4 bases; unmatched junction bases: 6. This CDR3 has 14 residues. Germline CDR1 reads MDHEN; CDR2 reads SYDVKM. CDR3: CASSSRLAGYEQYF. CDR3 nucleotides: TGTGCCAGCAGCAGCAGACTAGCGGGTTACGAGCAGTACTTC.

The J gene is TRBJ2-7, the V gene TRBV3-1 (or the pseudogene TRBV3-2); no clear D gene. V shed 5 bases and J shed 7 bases, with 12 bases lying between them. The CDR3 is made up of 12 amino acids. Per germline, CDR1 LGHDT and CDR2 YNNKEL (reference sequence). The CDR3 region has the DNA TGTGCCAGCAGCGGCCCCACCGTGGAGCAGTACTTC. Translating it yields CASSGPTVEQYF.

In its sample, this clone was seen a few times. The rearrangement joins TRBV30 to TRBJ1-1; D unresolved. V lost 0 bases, J lost 5 bases, and 10 bases lay in between. In germline, CDR1 is GTSNPN, CDR2 SVGIG (reference sequence). CDR3 length equals 13 residues. In nucleotides, the CDR3 is TGTGCCTGGAGTGTATTGTGGGAGACTGAAGCTTTCTTT. Its translation is CAWSVLWETEAFF.

V usage is TRBV6-5 and J usage is TRBJ1-4; 8 bases are shared with TRBD1. Trimming removed 6 bases from V and 4 bases from J; junction bases left unmatched: 4. Germline CDR1 and CDR2: MNHEY and SVGAGI. The CDR3 has 14 amino acids. CDR3 DNA sequence: TGTGCCAGCAGGGAGACAGGGGATAATGAAAAACTGTTTTTT. Translation: CASRETGDNEKLFF.

This clone has just one count. The gene calls are TRBV6-4 and TRBJ2-3; possible D gene TRBD1, 5 bases. Germline CDR1 reads MRHNA; CDR2 reads SNTAGT. This CDR3 has 16 amino acids. V lost 0 bases and J 1 base, leaving 11 bases between the germline ends. The CDR3 DNA is TGTGCCAGCAGTGACTCCGGCAGGGCGGGCACAGATACGCAGTATTTT. It translates to CASSDSGRAGTDTQYF.

J is TRBJ2-2 and V is TRBV10-1; 7 bases align to TRBD1. Germline V gives CDR1 WNHNN, CDR2 SYGVQD (reference sequence). The V gene end was trimmed by 5 bases and the J gene end by 0 bases; junction bases not matched to a gene: 9. CDR3 length equals 17 residues. CDR3 DNA: TGCGCCAGCAGTCCCTCTATTACAGGGGCGAACACCGGGGAGCTGTTTTTT. Amino acid sequence: CASSPSITGANTGELFF.

CDR3 sequence (DNA): TGTGCCAGCAGTCAAGCGCCCGGCCTGCCCTACGAGCAGTACTTC. The encoded protein is CASSQAPGLPYEQYF. The chain combines TRBV27 with TRBJ2-7; D not certain. Germline V lookup: CDR1 MNHEY, CDR2 SMNVEV (reference sequence). The CDR3 spans 15 residues. The V end was cut by 5 bases, the J end by 2 bases, with 16 bases between.

The chain uses TRBV19 and TRBJ1-2; 9 positions match TRBD1. Trimming took 7 bases from V and 6 from J; bases not matched to a gene: 12. This CDR3 is 15 amino acids long. CDR1 and CDR2 from the germline V gene are LNHDA and SQIVND (reference sequence). This CDR3 is CASITGPGQGHGYTF. The DNA of the CDR3 is TGTGCCAGTATCACAGGTCCGGGACAGGGTCATGGCTACACCTTC. The whole variable domain, remainder taken from reference TRBV19 and TRBJ1-2, is DGGITQSPKYLFRKEGQNVTLSCEQNLNHDAMYWYRQDPGQGLRLIYYSQIVNDFQKGDIAEGYSVSREKKESFPLTVTSAQKNPTAFYLCASITGPGQGHGYTFGSGTRLTVV.

This clone has only one observation. V usage is TRBV28 and J usage is TRBJ1-2; 7 bases fit TRBD1. The CDR3 is 14 residues long. V lost 10 bases and J lost 4; bases outside the gene matches: 12. Germline V CDR1 and CDR2: MDHEN, SYDVKM. For the CDR3, the DNA is TGTGCCACTCGCCTCGGGACAGCTTTCTATGGCTACACCTTC. Translation gives CATRLGTAFYGYTF.

V gene TRBV27 combines with J gene TRBJ2-1; 7 bases are a match to TRBD2. The CDR3 consists of 15 residues. Looked up from germline, CDR1 is MNHEY and CDR2 is SMNVEV (reference sequence). Trimming at V came to 5 bases and at J to 5 bases, leaving 9 bases not matched to a gene. CDR3 protein: CASSKTGGLNNEQFF. The CDR3 nucleotides read TGTGCCAGCAGTAAGACGGGAGGACTAAACAATGAGCAGTTCTTC.

This clone was counted once. This rearrangement joins TRBV21-1 to TRBJ1-2; the table's TRBD1 call for D was not verified on the DNA. TRBV21-1 is designated a pseudogene. CDR3 length equals 14 residues. DNA of the CDR3: TGTGCCAGCAGCAACCAAACAGCTAACTATGGCTACACCTTC. Its translation is CASSNQTANYGYTF.

This clone was counted a single time. The rearrangement joins TRBV7-9 to TRBJ2-1; tentatively, D is TRBD2 (5 bases). CDR1 SEHNR and CDR2 FQNEAQ come from the germline V gene (reference sequence). V was trimmed by 3 bases and J by 2 bases, leaving 17 bases between them. The CDR3 loop spans 17 amino acids. CDR3 region: CASSFTVGSSAYNEQFF. Written as DNA, the CDR3 is TGTGCCAGCAGCTTTACCGTGGGGAGTTCCGCCTACAATGAGCAGTTCTTC.

As DNA, the CDR3 is TGTGCCAGCAGTTTGAAGTTAGCGGCGACTGAAGCTTTCTTT. Protein sequence: CASSLKLAATEAFF. This chain connects TRBV28 to TRBJ1-1, with D hard to call. CDR1 is MDHEN, CDR2 SYDVKM, per germline. The CDR3 is made up of 14 amino acids. Deletions cut 3 bases from V and 5 bases from J, with 13 bases between. Full variable domain (rest looked up from reference TRBV28 and TRBJ1-1): DVKVTQSSRYLVKRTGEKVFLECVQDMDHENMFWYRQDPGLGLRLIYFSYDVKMKEKGDIPEGYSVSREKKERFSLILESASTNQTSMYLCASSLKLAATEAFFGQGTRLTVV.

This chain links TRBV29-1 with TRBJ2-7, with D possibly being TRBD2 (6 bases). This CDR3 has 12 amino acids. From germline, CDR1 is SQVTM and CDR2 ANQGSEA. V was pared by 6 bases and J by 0 bases, with 9 bases between. The CDR3 loop reads CSVRTISYEQYF. The CDR3 region has the DNA TGCAGCGTAAGGACTATCTCCTACGAGCAGTACTTC.

This clone has a single count. J is TRBJ2-7 and V is TRBV7-9; D not resolved. V was pared by 8 bases and J by 0 bases, with 8 bases between. Germline loops: CDR1 SEHNR, CDR2 FQNEAQ (reference sequence). The length of the CDR3 is 12 residues. CDR3 DNA: TGTGCCAGCGGTTGGAGCTCCTACGAGCAGTACTTC. This gives the protein CASGWSSYEQYF.

The V and J genes are TRBV7-9 and TRBJ2-5, with D maybe TRBD2 (6 bases). Germline V gene sequence: CDR1 SEHNR, CDR2 FQNEAQ (reference sequence). Trimming removed 7 bases at V and 2 bases at J, with 14 bases between. The length of the CDR3 is 14 residues. As DNA, the CDR3 is TGTGCCAGCACCTATTCCGGGGGTCAAGAGACCCAGTACTTC. This codes for CASTYSGGQETQYF.

The chain couples TRBV28 to TRBJ2-5; 12 positions match TRBD2. The CDR3 totals 18 residues. The germline CDR1 and CDR2 sequences are MDHEN and SYDVKM. V shed 4 bases and J 5 bases; nucleotides not matched to a gene: 14. CDR3 DNA: TGTGCCAGCAGTTCCCCCGGGACTAGCGGGTTGACGGGGGAGACCCAGTACTTC. It yields the protein CASSSPGTSGLTGETQYF.

This chain joins TRBV21-1 and TRBJ2-7; TRBD1 is taken as the D call from the table, unchecked against the DNA. TRBV21-1 is classified as a pseudogene. The CDR3 has 15 residues. CDR3 in amino acids: CASHNSRDRAYEQYF. DNA of the CDR3: TGTGCCAGCCATAATTCCCGGGACAGGGCCTACGAGCAGTACTTC.

The chain combines TRBV19 with TRBJ2-5; the match to TRBD2 covers 13 bases. Per germline, CDR1 LNHDA and CDR2 SQIVND (reference sequence). After removal of 2 bases from V and 0 bases from J, the junction contained 9 bases not matched to a gene. The CDR3 consists of 19 residues. DNA of the CDR3: TGTGCCAGTAGTATAAGATCGGGAGGGACTAGCGGGGACCAAGAGACCCAGTACTTC. It codes for CASSIRSGGTSGDQETQYF. Full variable domain (remainder filled in from reference TRBV19 and TRBJ2-5): DGGITQSPKYLFRKEGQNVTLSCEQNLNHDAMYWYRQDPGQGLRLIYYSQIVNDFQKGDIAEGYSVSREKKESFPLTVTSAQKNPTAFYLCASSIRSGGTSGDQETQYFGPGTRLLVL.

In DNA, the CDR3 is TGTGCCAGCAGTTTATCGTGGCAGGGATTCTACGAGCAGTACTTC. This translates into CASSLSWQGFYEQYF. This chain joins TRBV27 and TRBJ2-7, with a tentative D call TRBD1 (5 bases). The CDR3 has 15 amino acids. With 0 bases removed from V and 3 bases from J, the gap between germline ends came to 12 bases. Germline values: CDR1 MNHEY, CDR2 SMNVEV (reference sequence).